Each of the 19 T cell receptor beta chains below was sequenced from the same sample in a study of cytomegalovirus exposure and HLA in healthy donors. The PCR employed 60 Vbeta primers together with 13 Jbeta primers. Assay used: immunoSEQ multiplex PCR; TCRdb lists only in-frame clones, some missing. The table shows 150,000 to 160,000 clones, with roughly 80% occurring only once. The sample comprised PBMCs. These receptors all stem from a man aged 25 to 45 in good health and CMV-seropositive.

The chain is built from TRBV5-4 and TRBJ2-5; TRBD1 aligns across 9 bases. This CDR3 spans 15 amino acids. With V trimmed by 0 bases and J by 4 bases, 4 bases remained unmatched. The germline V gene has CDR1 SGHNT and CDR2 YYREEE (reference sequence). As DNA, the CDR3 is TGTGCCAGCAGCTTGGTGGGACAGGGAAGAGAGACCCAGTACTTC. Protein product: CASSLVGQGRETQYF.

J is TRBJ1-1 and V is TRBV7-9; maybe TRBD1 (5 bases). Germline V gives CDR1 SEHNR, CDR2 FQNEAQ (reference sequence). The CDR3 sequence is 14 residues long. Trimming removed 5 bases from V and 10 bases from J, with 20 bases in between. The CDR3 region is CASSRAGLALGAFF. The CDR3 DNA is TGTGCCAGCAGCCGGGCAGGGCTCGCCCTCGGAGCTTTCTTT.

The chain joins TRBV7-9 to TRBJ2-5, with D uncertain. V was pared by 1 base and J by 5 bases, with 5 bases between. This CDR3 has 12 amino acids. The germline CDR1 and CDR2 sequences are SEHNR and FQNEAQ (reference sequence). In DNA, the CDR3 is TGTGCCAGCAGCTTAGTATTGGAGACCCAGTACTTC. The encoded protein is CASSLVLETQYF.

The chain recombines TRBV5-1 with TRBJ1-3; D possibly corresponds to TRBD1 (5 bases). The CDR3 has 14 residues. The V gene's germline CDR1 is SGHRS and CDR2 YFSETQ. V dropped 5 bases and J dropped 5 bases, with 14 bases sitting between them. The CDR3 here is CASSFGGGRNTIYF. As DNA, the CDR3 is TGCGCCAGCAGTTTTGGGGGAGGGAGAAACACCATATATTTT. Full variable domain (outside the CDR3, taken from reference TRBV5-1 and TRBJ1-3): KAGVTQTPRYLIKTRGQQVTLSCSPISGHRSVSWYQQTPGQGLQFLFEYFSETQRNKGNFPGRFSGRQFSNSRSEMNVSTLELGDSALYLCASSFGGGRNTIYFGEGSWLTVV.

The chain uses TRBV6-5 and TRBJ1-2, with 8 bases identical to TRBD1. Germline V lookup: CDR1 MNHEY, CDR2 SVGAGI. The CDR3 runs 13 residues. Losses at the gene ends were 0 bases for V and 9 bases for J; bases not matched to a gene: 3. CDR3 amino acids: CASSYSTGESYTF. The CDR3 DNA sequence: TGTGCCAGCAGTTACTCGACAGGGGAAAGCTACACCTTC.

The CDR3 DNA reads as TGTGCCAGCAGCTTAGAGGAGGGTCGCTCCTACAATGAGCAGTTCTTC. Protein product: CASSLEEGRSYNEQFF. The V and J genes are TRBV7-8 and TRBJ2-1, with TRBD2 as a possible D gene (6 bases). This CDR3 is built from 16 residues. CDR1 is SGHVS and CDR2 is FQNEAQ in the germline V gene. The ends were cut back, 1 base at V and 0 bases at J, with 10 bases in the middle.

The V and J genes are TRBV4-3 and TRBJ1-5; TRBD1 matches 9 bases. The germline V gene encodes CDR1 LGHNA and CDR2 YSLEER. CDR3 length: 15 residues. Unmatched junction bases numbered 3, after V lost 0 bases and J lost 6 bases. DNA for the CDR3: TGCGCCAGCAGCCAAGATCCGGACAGGGGTCAGCCCCAGCATTTT. Its protein is CASSQDPDRGQPQHF.

This clone is judged medium-sized. The CDR3 region has the DNA TGTGCCAGCAGTGCACGGGACAGGGTCTCTGAAGCTTTCTTT. This translates into CASSARDRVSEAFF. The chain employs TRBV27 and TRBJ1-1; 9 bases align to TRBD1. This CDR3 comprises 14 residues. After removal of 5 bases from V and 6 bases from J, the junction contained 7 bases not matched to a gene. CDR1 is MNHEY, CDR2 SMNVEV, per germline (reference sequence).

The chain uses TRBV9 and TRBJ1-2, with D perhaps TRBD1 (6 bases). This CDR3 is built from 15 residues. Germline V gene data show CDR1 as SGDLS and CDR2 as YYNGEE. V shed 4 bases and J shed 0 bases, with 13 bases lying between them. The CDR3 loop is CASSISDSSNYGYTF. Here the CDR3 DNA reads TGTGCCAGCAGCATCTCGGACAGTTCTAACTATGGCTACACCTTC.

The genes are TRBV19 and TRBJ1-5; 12 bases are a match to TRBD1. CDR1 LNHDA and CDR2 SQIVND come from the germline V gene (reference sequence). This CDR3 region has 13 residues. Trimming at V came to 8 bases and at J to 6 bases, leaving 2 bases not matched to a gene. The CDR3 bases are TGTGCCAGTGGGACAGGGGGCCCTCAGCCCCAGCATTTT. Translated: CASGTGGPQPQHF.

The chain links TRBV30 to TRBJ1-4, with TRBD1 matching over 7 bases. Germline values: CDR1 GTSNPN, CDR2 SVGIG (reference sequence). This CDR3 region has 14 residues. The junction had 3 bases not matched to a gene; V was cut back by 2 bases and J by 3 bases. The CDR3 loop is CAWSRDSANEKLFF. CDR3 DNA sequence: TGTGCCTGGAGTCGGGACAGCGCTAATGAAAAACTGTTTTTT.

The chain employs TRBV6-1 and TRBJ2-7; 10 bases map to TRBD1. Germline V gene data show CDR1 as MNHNS and CDR2 as SASEGT. This CDR3 is built from 14 residues. With V trimmed by 9 bases and J by 0 bases, 5 bases remained unmatched. The CDR3 region is CASTTGGLSYEQYF. The CDR3 coding sequence is TGTGCCAGTACGACAGGGGGCCTCTCCTACGAGCAGTACTTC.

This chain links TRBV29-1 with TRBJ1-5; the D is unclear. Trimming pared 6 bases from V and 0 bases from J, leaving 9 bases between. CDR1 is SQVTM and CDR2 is ANQGSEA in the germline V gene. This CDR3 contains 13 residues. CDR3 loop: CSVTENSNQPQHF. The CDR3 region has the DNA TGCAGCGTCACGGAGAATAGCAATCAGCCCCAGCATTTT.

The gene calls are TRBV7-9 and TRBJ1-6; 10 bases are shared with TRBD1. Germline CDR1 and CDR2: SEHNR and FQNEAQ (reference sequence). The CDR3 totals 13 residues. Trimming removed 6 bases from V and 9 bases from J; junction bases left unmatched: 2. The CDR3 here is CASSGQGVSPLHF. DNA of the CDR3: TGTGCCAGCAGTGGACAGGGGGTTTCACCCCTCCACTTT.

The chain employs TRBV27 and TRBJ2-7; 7 positions match TRBD1. The CDR3 is made up of 15 amino acids. Germline-derived CDR1 and CDR2 are MNHEY and SMNVEV (reference sequence). V shed 6 bases, J shed 4 bases, and the junction held 12 bases outside the gene matches. The CDR3 sequence is CASRRDRDRDYEQYF. In DNA, the CDR3 is TGTGCCAGCAGAAGGGACCGGGACAGAGATTACGAGCAGTACTTC.

The chain recombines TRBV27 with TRBJ1-1; D is perhaps TRBD1 (5 bases). The CDR3 runs to 13 residues. Per germline, CDR1 MNHEY and CDR2 SMNVEV (reference sequence). Trimming took off 2 bases at V and 3 bases at J, with 7 bases between the two ends. The CDR3 DNA reads TGTGCCAGCAGTTTAGGGGGGGACACTGAAGCTTTCTTT. As protein: CASSLGGDTEAFF.

This chain links TRBV14 with TRBJ2-1; the match to TRBD2 covers 7 bases. The V segment lost 1 base and the J segment 4 bases; nucleotides outside the gene matches: 7. CDR1 is SGHDN, CDR2 FVKESK, per germline. The CDR3 spans 16 residues. The CDR3 reads CASSQVRGRGYNEQFF. As DNA, the CDR3 is TGTGCCAGCAGCCAAGTGCGAGGGCGGGGGTACAATGAGCAGTTCTTC.

The chain carries TRBV7-3 and TRBJ2-3, with a weak D call TRBD2 (6 bases). With 5 bases removed from V and 6 bases from J, the gap between germline ends came to 15 bases. Germline CDR1 reads SGHTA; CDR2 reads FQGTGA. This CDR3 has 14 residues. CDR3 coding DNA: TGTGCCAGCAGCAACCTTAATGGGGGGGATACGCAGTATTTT. It is translated as CASSNLNGGDTQYF.

This clone was counted between two and nine times. This chain uses TRBV7-2 with TRBJ1-3; 7 positions match TRBD1. V dropped 5 bases and J dropped 0; count of bases not matched to a gene: 4. Germline V CDR1 and CDR2: SGHTA, FQGNSA. This CDR3 is 15 amino acids long. CDR3 amino acids: CASSPDRPSGNTIYF. CDR3 nucleotides: TGTGCCAGCAGCCCGGACAGGCCCTCTGGAAACACCATATATTTT.